This TCR beta chain emerged from a study of kidney transplant recipient with SARS-CoV-2 infection. Germline V gives CDR1 LGHDT, CDR2 YNNKEL (reference sequence). V gave up 4 bases and J gave up 0 bases; unmatched junction bases: 7. This CDR3 has 16 amino acids. Only one count was recorded for this clonotype. A much larger clone is a single base away; this may be a read error. MiXCR, applied by TCRdb to the reads, yields one record per CDR3 protein. The sample yields under 250,000 distinct CDR3 sequences, 29% seen once. The chain links TRBV3-1 to TRBJ1-1; TRBD1 aligns across 8 bases. The sequencing used a blood sample, collected at baseline and on day 111 from a kidney transplant recipient. This clonotype was sampled from a male patient aged 30 to 39 who had COVID-19 and was a kidney transplant recipient. Some T cells may trace back to the graft donor. This CDR3 is CASSLWTGLLNTEAFF. CDR3 coding DNA: TGTGCCAGCAGCCTCTGGACAGGGTTATTGAACACTGAAGCTTTCTTT.